This TCR beta chain was identified in a study of blood T cell repertoires in COVID-19. The wider study: COVID-19 samples collected from the United States, Italy and Spain covered acute and convalescent phases. T cells, B-cell-depleted T cells, or PBMCs supplied cDNA or gDNA.

Unmatched junction bases numbered 7, after V lost 5 bases and J lost 4 bases. CDR3 size: 15 residues. Germline V gene lookup returns CDR1 SNHLY and CDR2 FYNNEI. The table came from immunoSEQ multiplex PCR; TCRdb's copy has only in-frame clones and leaves some out. The table lists about 180,000 clones, 88% of them singletons. Symptom resolution, clearance, or two negative PCRs marked the recovered donors of Cohort 3. Sequenced material: PBMCs or T cells enriched from blood (not recorded which). This receptor was identified in a woman aged 18-29 years who had recovered from COVID-19. V gene TRBV2 combines with J gene TRBJ2-1; 8 bases align to TRBD1. The CDR3 DNA reads TGTGCCAGCAGTACCACCGGGACAGGTTACAATGAGCAGTTCTTC. Translation: CASSTTGTGYNEQFF. The whole variable domain, filled in from reference TRBV2 and TRBJ2-1, reads EPEVTQTPSHQVTQMGQEVILRCVPISNHLYFYWYRQILGQKVEFLVSFYNNEISEKSEIFDDQFSVERPDGSNFTLKIRSTKLEDSAMYFCASSTTGTGYNEQFFGPGTRLTVL.